The 12 T cell receptor beta chains given below trace back to one sample, sequenced in a study of T cells in Graves' hyperthyroidism and ophthalmopathy. RNA transcripts yielded amplified TCR beta CDR3 regions. A set of HTBI primers served as the primers for a first-round RT-PCR of the TCR CDR3. A single record per CDR3 protein comes from TCRdb applying MiXCR to the multiplex PCR reads. Of about 380,000 distinct CDR3 sequences detected, roughly 13% appear once; the ten largest clones hold about a fifth. Source material: blood. The source is a man younger than 45 with Graves' hyperthyroidism that later progressed to Graves' ophthalmopathy.

This clonotype has at least ten counts. V is TRBV7-9 and J is TRBJ2-5, with 11 bases that match TRBD2. Germline V gives CDR1 SEHNR, CDR2 FQNEAQ (reference sequence). The CDR3 consists of 14 residues. V shed 5 bases, J shed 4 bases, and the junction held 3 bases outside the gene matches. The CDR3 sequence is CASSRLAGLETQYF. The CDR3 nucleotides are TGTGCCAGCAGCCGACTAGCGGGATTAGAGACCCAGTACTTC.

This clonotype was seen many times. The rearrangement links TRBV27 to TRBJ1-1; TRBD1 is a possible D gene (5 bases). This CDR3 is built from 15 residues. The germline V and J ends were trimmed by 7 bases and 1 base, with 16 bases remaining between them. The V gene's germline CDR1 is MNHEY and CDR2 SMNVEV (reference sequence). This CDR3 is CASIIRRGGNTEAFF. The CDR3 bases are TGTGCCAGCATTATCCGAAGGGGAGGGAACACTGAAGCTTTCTTT.

This clonotype was counted many times. This chain connects TRBV7-9 to TRBJ2-5, with TRBD2 matching 7 bases. V was pared by 2 bases and J by 5 bases, with 8 bases of the junction left unmatched. This CDR3 comprises 15 residues. Germline CDR1 reads SEHNR; CDR2 reads FQNEAQ (reference sequence). The CDR3 sequence: CASSLSRPGRETQYF. DNA of the CDR3: TGTGCCAGCAGCTTATCCCGCCCCGGGAGGGAGACCCAGTACTTC.

The chain uses TRBV11-2 and TRBJ2-2; 8 bases map to TRBD1. Germline CDR1 and CDR2: SGHAT and FQNNGV. The length of the CDR3 is 15 residues. V gave up 5 bases and J gave up 5 bases; unmatched junction bases: 7. The CDR3 loop is CASSPQGAQTGELFF. The CDR3, as DNA: TGTGCCAGCAGCCCCCAGGGGGCGCAGACCGGGGAGCTGTTTTTT.

This clonotype was detected ten times or more. This rearrangement joins TRBV5-1 to TRBJ2-2, with a possible D match to TRBD1 (6 bases). CDR1 and CDR2 from the germline V gene are SGHRS and YFSETQ. The CDR3 length is 16 residues. V was cut by 4 bases and J by 1 base, with 14 bases left in between. The CDR3 region is CASSPAMTGNTGELFF. DNA of the CDR3: TGCGCCAGCAGCCCCGCAATGACAGGGAACACCGGGGAGCTGTTTTTT.

Only a few counts were recorded for this clonotype. The chain joins TRBV7-4 to TRBJ1-5; D is unresolved. Germline-derived CDR1 and CDR2 are SGHVT and SQSDAQ. The CDR3 covers 16 residues. Trimming cost V 1 base and J 2 bases, with 12 bases left between them. The CDR3 loop reads CASSLEAATGNQPQHF. CDR3 bases: TGTGCCAGCAGCTTAGAGGCAGCCACGGGCAATCAGCCCCAGCATTTT.

The chain employs TRBV29-1 and TRBJ2-1; TRBD1 matches at 9 bases. Germline CDR1 is SQVTM and CDR2 is ANQGSEA. This CDR3 has 15 amino acids. Unmatched junction bases numbered 5, after V lost 1 base and J lost 4 bases. CDR3 in amino acids: CSVEGGDRVYNEQFF. The DNA of the CDR3 is TGCAGCGTTGAAGGCGGGGACAGGGTATACAATGAGCAGTTCTTC.

The sample holds many counts of this clonotype. This chain joins TRBV7-8 and TRBJ1-5, with unresolved D. Germline-derived CDR1 and CDR2 are SGHVS and FQNEAQ. V was cut by 3 bases and J by 2 bases, with 8 bases left in between. The CDR3 covers 14 residues. The CDR3 nucleotides are TGTGCCAGCAGCTTCGGGCCCGGCAATCAGCCCCAGCATTTT. It codes for CASSFGPGNQPQHF.

This clonotype appeared many times. The chain carries TRBV6-6 and TRBJ2-1; TRBD1 agrees at 9 bases. Looked up from germline, CDR1 is MNHNY and CDR2 is SVGAGI (reference sequence). The CDR3 length is 14 residues. Trimming took 2 bases from V and 5 from J; bases not matched to a gene: 1. CDR3 loop: CASSYGTGNNEQFF. CDR3 coding DNA: TGTGCCAGCAGTTACGGGACAGGGAACAATGAGCAGTTCTTC.

This clonotype has just a few counts. V is TRBV6-1 and J is TRBJ1-4; 10 nucleotides align to TRBD1. The V segment lost 3 bases and the J segment 8 bases; nucleotides outside the gene matches: 3. The CDR3 is 14 residues long. Germline V lookup: CDR1 MNHNS, CDR2 SASEGT. CDR3 in amino acids: CASSDGTGVEKLFF. The DNA of the CDR3 is TGTGCCAGCAGTGATGGGACAGGGGTGGAAAAACTGTTTTTT.

This clonotype was detected a few times. A much larger clonotype is one base distant, so this may be a read error. CDR3 nucleotides: TGCGCCAGCAGCTTGGAAGGGCGGAAGACTGAAGCTTTCTTT. Translation gives CASSLEGRKTEAFF. The V call is TRBV5-1, the J call TRBJ1-1; D unclear. The CDR3 loop spans 14 amino acids. Germline-derived CDR1 and CDR2 are SGHRS and YFSETQ. Trimming pared 0 bases from V and 5 bases from J, leaving 11 bases between.

The chain carries TRBV18 and TRBJ2-6; D may match TRBD1 or TRBD2 (6 bases each). The CDR3 contains 18 residues. Trimming shortened V by 0 bases and J by 2 bases, and 14 bases separated the two germline ends. Germline V lookup: CDR1 KGHSH, CDR2 LQKENI. The CDR3 sequence: CASSPPWGASTGANVLTF. DNA for the CDR3: TGTGCCAGCTCACCACCGTGGGGGGCTAGCACTGGGGCCAACGTCCTGACTTTC.